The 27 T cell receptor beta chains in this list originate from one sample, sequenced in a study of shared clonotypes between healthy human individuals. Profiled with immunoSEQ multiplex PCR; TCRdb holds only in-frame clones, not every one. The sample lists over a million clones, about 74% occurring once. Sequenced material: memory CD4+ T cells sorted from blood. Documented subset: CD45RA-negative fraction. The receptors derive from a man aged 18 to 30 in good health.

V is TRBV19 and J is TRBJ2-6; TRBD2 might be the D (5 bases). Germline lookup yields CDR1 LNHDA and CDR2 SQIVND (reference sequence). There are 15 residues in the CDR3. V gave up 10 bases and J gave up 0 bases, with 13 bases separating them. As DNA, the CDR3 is TGTGCCACCCGGACTTCCTACTCTGGGGCCAACGTCCTGACTTTC. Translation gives CATRTSYSGANVLTF. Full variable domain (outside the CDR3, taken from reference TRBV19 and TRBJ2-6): DGGITQSPKYLFRKEGQNVTLSCEQNLNHDAMYWYRQDPGQGLRLIYYSQIVNDFQKGDIAEGYSVSREKKESFPLTVTSAQKNPTAFYLCATRTSYSGANVLTFGAGSRLTVL.

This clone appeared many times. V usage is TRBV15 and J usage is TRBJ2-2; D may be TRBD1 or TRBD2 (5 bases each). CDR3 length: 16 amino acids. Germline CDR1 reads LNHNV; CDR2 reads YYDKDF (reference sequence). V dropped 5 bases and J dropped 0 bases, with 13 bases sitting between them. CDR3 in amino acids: CATSDGGYANTGELFF. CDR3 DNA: TGTGCCACCAGCGATGGGGGTTACGCGAACACCGGGGAGCTGTTTTTT.

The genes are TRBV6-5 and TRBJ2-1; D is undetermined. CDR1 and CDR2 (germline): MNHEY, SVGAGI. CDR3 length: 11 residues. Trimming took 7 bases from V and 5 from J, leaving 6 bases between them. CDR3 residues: CASTQHNEQFF. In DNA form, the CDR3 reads TGTGCCAGCACCCAACACAATGAGCAGTTCTTC.

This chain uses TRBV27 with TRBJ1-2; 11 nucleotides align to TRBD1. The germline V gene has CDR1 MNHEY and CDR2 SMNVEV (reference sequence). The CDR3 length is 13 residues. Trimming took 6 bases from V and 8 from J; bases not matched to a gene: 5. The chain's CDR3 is CASSLGQGAGYTF. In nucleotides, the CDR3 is TGTGCCAGCAGCCTCGGACAGGGGGCAGGCTACACCTTC.

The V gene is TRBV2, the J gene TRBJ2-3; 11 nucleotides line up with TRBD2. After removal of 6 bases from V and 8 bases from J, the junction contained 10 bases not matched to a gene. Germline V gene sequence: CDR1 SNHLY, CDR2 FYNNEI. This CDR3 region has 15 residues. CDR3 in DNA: TGTGCCAGCAGCCGACTAGCGGGGCCCCACGGTACGCAGTATTTT. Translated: CASSRLAGPHGTQYF. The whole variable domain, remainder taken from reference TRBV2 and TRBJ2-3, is EPEVTQTPSHQVTQMGQEVILRCVPISNHLYFYWYRQILGQKVEFLVSFYNNEISEKSEIFDDQFSVERPDGSNFTLKIRSTKLEDSAMYFCASSRLAGPHGTQYFGPGTRLTVL.

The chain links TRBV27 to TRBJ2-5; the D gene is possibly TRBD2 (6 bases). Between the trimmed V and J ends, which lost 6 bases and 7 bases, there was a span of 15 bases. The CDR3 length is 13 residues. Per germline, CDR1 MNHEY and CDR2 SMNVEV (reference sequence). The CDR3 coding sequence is TGTGCCAGCAGGCCGGGACTCCCTGGGACCCAGTACTTC. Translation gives CASRPGLPGTQYF.

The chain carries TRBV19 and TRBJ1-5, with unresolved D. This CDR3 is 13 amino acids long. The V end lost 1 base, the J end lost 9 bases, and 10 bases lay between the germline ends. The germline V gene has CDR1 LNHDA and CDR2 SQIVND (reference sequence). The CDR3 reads CASSIAVVGPQHF. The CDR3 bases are TGTGCCAGTAGTATAGCCGTAGTGGGGCCCCAGCATTTT.

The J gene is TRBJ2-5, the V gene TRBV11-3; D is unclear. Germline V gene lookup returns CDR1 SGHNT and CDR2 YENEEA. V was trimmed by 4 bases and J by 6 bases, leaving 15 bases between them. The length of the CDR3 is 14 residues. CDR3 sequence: CASSSRTSSQTQYF. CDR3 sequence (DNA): TGTGCCAGCAGCTCTCGGACGTCTTCCCAGACCCAGTACTTC.

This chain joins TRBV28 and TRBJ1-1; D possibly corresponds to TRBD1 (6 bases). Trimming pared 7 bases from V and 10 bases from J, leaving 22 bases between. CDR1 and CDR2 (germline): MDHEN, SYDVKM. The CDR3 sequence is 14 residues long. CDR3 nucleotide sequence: TGTGCCAGCATCTCTGACAGGACGAACCTTCGAGCTTTCTTT. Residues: CASISDRTNLRAFF. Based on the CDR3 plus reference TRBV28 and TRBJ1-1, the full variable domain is DVKVTQSSRYLVKRTGEKVFLECVQDMDHENMFWYRQDPGLGLRLIYFSYDVKMKEKGDIPEGYSVSREKKERFSLILESASTNQTSMYLCASISDRTNLRAFFGQGTRLTVV.

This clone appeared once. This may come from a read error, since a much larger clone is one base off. CDR3 region: CASSRSGGANEQFF. The CDR3 DNA follows: TGTGCCAGCAGCCGTAGCGGGGGGGCCAATGAGCAGTTCTTC. The chain combines TRBV6-5 with TRBJ2-1, with 11 bases identical to TRBD2. Germline V gene sequence: CDR1 MNHEY, CDR2 SVGAGI. This CDR3 contains 14 residues. Germline trimming cut 6 bases from V and 6 bases from J; bases unmatched to any gene: 4.

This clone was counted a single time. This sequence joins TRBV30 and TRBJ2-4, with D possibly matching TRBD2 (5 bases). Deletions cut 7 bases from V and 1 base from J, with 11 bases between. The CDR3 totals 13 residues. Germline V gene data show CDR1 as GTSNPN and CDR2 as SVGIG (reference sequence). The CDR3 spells CALSTGAKNIQYF. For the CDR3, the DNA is TGTGCCTTATCTACGGGGGCCAAAAACATTCAGTACTTC. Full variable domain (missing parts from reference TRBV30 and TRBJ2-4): SQTIHQWPATLVQPVGSPLSLECTVEGTSNPNLYWYRQAAGRGLQLLFYSVGIGQISSEVPQNLSASRPQDRQFILSSKKLLLSDSGFYLCALSTGAKNIQYFGAGTRLSVL.

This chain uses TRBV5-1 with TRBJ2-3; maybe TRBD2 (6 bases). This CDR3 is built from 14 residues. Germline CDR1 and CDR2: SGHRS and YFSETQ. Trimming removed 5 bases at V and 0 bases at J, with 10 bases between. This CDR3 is CASSTAGSTDTQYF. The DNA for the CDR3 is TGCGCCAGCAGTACGGCGGGGAGCACAGATACGCAGTATTTT.

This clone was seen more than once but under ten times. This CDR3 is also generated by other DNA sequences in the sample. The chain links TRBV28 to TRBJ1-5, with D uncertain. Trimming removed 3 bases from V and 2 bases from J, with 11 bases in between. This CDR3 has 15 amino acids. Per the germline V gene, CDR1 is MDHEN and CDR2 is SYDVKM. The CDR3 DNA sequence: TGTGCCAGCAGTTTGGGAGGAGCAGGCAATCAGCCCCAGCATTTT. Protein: CASSLGGAGNQPQHF.

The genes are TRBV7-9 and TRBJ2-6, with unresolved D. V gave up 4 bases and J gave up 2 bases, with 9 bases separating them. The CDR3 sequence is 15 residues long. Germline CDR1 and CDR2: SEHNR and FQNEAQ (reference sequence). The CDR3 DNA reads TGTGCCAGCAGCTCCACCGGTCCTGGGGCCAACGTCCTGACTTTC. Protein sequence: CASSSTGPGANVLTF.

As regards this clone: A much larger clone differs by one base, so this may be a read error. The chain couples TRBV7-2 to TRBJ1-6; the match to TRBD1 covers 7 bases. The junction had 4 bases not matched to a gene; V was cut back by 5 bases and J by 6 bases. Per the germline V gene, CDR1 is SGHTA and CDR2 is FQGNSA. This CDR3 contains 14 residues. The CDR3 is CASSRDSVNSPLHF. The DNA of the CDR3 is TGTGCCAGCAGCCGGGACAGCGTTAATTCACCCCTCCACTTT.

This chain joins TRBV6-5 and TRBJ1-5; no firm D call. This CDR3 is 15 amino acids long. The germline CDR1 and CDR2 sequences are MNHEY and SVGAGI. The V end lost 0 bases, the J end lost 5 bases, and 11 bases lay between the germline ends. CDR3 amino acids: CASSYSTADHQPQHF. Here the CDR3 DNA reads TGTGCCAGCAGTTACTCGACGGCAGATCATCAGCCCCAGCATTTT.

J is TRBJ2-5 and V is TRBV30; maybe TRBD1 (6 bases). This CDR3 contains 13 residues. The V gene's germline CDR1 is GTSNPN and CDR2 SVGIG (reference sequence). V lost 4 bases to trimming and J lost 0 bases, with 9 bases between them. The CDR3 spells CAWTGANQETQYF. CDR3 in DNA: TGTGCCTGGACAGGGGCTAACCAAGAGACCCAGTACTTC.

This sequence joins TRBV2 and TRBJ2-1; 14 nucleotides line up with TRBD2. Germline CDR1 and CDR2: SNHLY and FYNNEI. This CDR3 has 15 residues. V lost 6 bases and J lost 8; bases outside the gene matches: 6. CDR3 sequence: CASSPAGLAGDEQFF. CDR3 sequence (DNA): TGTGCCAGCAGCCCTGCGGGACTAGCGGGGGATGAGCAGTTCTTC.

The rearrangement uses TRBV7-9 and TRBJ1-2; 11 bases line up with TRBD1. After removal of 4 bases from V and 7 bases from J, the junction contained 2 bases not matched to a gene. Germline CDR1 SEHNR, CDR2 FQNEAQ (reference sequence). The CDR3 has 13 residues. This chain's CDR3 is CASSSGQGVGYTF. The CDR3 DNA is TGTGCCAGCAGCTCGGGACAGGGGGTTGGCTACACCTTC. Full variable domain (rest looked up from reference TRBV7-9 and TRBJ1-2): DTGVSQNPRHKITKRGQNVTFRCDPISEHNRLYWYRQTLGQGPEFLTYFQNEAQLEKSRLLSDRFSAERPKGSFSTLEIQRTEQGDSAMYLCASSSGQGVGYTFGSGTRLTVV.

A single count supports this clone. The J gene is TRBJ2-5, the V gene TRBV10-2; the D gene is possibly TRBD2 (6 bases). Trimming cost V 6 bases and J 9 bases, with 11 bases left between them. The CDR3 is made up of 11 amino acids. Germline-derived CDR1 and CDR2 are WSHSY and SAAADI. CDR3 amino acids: CASSPPGAQYF. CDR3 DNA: TGCGCCAGCAGCCCCCCGGGAGCCCAGTACTTC.

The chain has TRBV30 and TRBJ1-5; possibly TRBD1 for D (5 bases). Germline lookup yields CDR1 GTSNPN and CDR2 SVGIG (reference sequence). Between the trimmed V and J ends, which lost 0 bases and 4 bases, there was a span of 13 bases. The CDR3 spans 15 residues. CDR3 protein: CAWSVRGVRNQPQHF. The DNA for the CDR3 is TGTGCCTGGAGTGTAAGGGGAGTAAGAAATCAGCCCCAGCATTTT.

CDR3 in amino acids: CATSRGQGAEAFF. The CDR3 DNA reads as TGTGCCACCAGCAGGGGACAGGGGGCTGAAGCTTTCTTT. The chain carries TRBV15 and TRBJ1-1; 11 bases match TRBD1. Germline V CDR1 and CDR2: LNHNV, YYDKDF (reference sequence). V lost 3 bases, J lost 6 bases, and 0 bases stayed unmatched. The CDR3 length is 13 residues.

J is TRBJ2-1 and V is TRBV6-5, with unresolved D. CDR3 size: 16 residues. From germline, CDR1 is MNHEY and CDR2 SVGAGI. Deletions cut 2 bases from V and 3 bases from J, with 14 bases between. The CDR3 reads CASSYEPYYVYNEQFF. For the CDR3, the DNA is TGTGCCAGCAGTTACGAACCCTACTACGTCTACAATGAGCAGTTCTTC.

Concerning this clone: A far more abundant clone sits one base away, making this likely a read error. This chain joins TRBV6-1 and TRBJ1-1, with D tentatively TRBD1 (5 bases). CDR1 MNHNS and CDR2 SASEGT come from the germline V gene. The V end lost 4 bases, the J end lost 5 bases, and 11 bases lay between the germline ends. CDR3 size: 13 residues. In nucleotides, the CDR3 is TGTGCCAGCAGTGGACAGTTTCGGACTGAAGCTTTCTTT. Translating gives CASSGQFRTEAFF.

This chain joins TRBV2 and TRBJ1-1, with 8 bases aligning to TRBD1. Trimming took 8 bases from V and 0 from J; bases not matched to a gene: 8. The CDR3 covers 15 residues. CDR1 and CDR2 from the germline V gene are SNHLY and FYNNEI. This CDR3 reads CASARQGNMNTEAFF. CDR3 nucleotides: TGTGCCAGCGCCAGACAGGGGAACATGAACACTGAAGCTTTCTTT. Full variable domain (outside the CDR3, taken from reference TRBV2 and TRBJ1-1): EPEVTQTPSHQVTQMGQEVILRCVPISNHLYFYWYRQILGQKVEFLVSFYNNEISEKSEIFDDQFSVERPDGSNFTLKIRSTKLEDSAMYFCASARQGNMNTEAFFGQGTRLTVV.

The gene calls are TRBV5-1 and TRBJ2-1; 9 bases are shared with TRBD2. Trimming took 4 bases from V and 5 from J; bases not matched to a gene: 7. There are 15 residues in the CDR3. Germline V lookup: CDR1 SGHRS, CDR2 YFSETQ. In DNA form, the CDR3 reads TGCGCCAGCAGCCAGCGGACTAGCGCGAACAATGAGCAGTTCTTC. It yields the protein CASSQRTSANNEQFF.

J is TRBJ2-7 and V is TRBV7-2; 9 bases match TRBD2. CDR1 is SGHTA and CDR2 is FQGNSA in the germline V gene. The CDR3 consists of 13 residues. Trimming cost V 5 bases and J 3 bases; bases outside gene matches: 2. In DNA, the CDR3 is TGTGCCAGCAGCCCTAGCGGGGTCTACGAGCAGTACTTC. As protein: CASSPSGVYEQYF. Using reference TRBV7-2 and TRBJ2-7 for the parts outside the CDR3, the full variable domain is GAGVSQSPSNKVTEKGKDVELRCDPISGHTALYWYRQSLGQGLEFLIYFQGNSAPDKSGLPSDRFSAERTGGSVSTLTIQRTQQEDSAVYLCASSPSGVYEQYFGPGTRLTVT.